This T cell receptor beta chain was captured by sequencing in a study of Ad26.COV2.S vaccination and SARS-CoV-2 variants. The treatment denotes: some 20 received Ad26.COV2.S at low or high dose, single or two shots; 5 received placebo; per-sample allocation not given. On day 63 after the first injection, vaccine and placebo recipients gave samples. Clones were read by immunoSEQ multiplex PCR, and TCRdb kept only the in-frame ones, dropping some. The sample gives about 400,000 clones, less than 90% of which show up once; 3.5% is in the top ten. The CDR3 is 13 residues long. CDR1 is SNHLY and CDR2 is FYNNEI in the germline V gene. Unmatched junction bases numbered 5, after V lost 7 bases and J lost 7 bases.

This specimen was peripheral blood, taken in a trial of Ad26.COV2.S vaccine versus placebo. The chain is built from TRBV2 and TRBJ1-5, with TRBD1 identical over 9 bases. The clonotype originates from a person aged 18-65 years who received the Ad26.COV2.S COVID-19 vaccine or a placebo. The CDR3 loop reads CASTRTGDQPQHF. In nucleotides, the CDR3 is TGTGCCAGCACTCGGACAGGGGACCAGCCCCAGCATTTT.